This T cell receptor beta chain is drawn from a study of T-cell memory formation after mild COVID-19. The study, taken as a whole, reports: Some clones that responded turned up in pre-infection memory, which suggests that cross-reactive memory joined in. Clones contracting across day 15 to 85 had a balanced CD4/CD8 profile; later expanding clones leaned CD4+.

MiXCR was run by TCRdb on the 5' RACE reads, yielding one entry per CDR3 protein. The sample has about 340,000 distinct CDR3 sequences, 13% seen once. Trimming took 1 base from V and 2 from J; bases not matched to a gene: 4. CDR1 and CDR2 (germline): SEHNR, FQNEAQ (reference sequence). This CDR3 is 15 amino acids long. Note on this clonotype: Its antigen is as yet unknown.

V usage is TRBV7-9 and J usage is TRBJ1-2; 7 nucleotides agree with TRBD1. The source of this sequence is a man aged 18-30 years who had mild COVID-19 (a few samples of this study predate the infection). Cell type and time point are not known. The sample taken for sequencing was PBMCs or a T cell subset sorted from them (not recorded which). CDR3 sequence reads: CASSLGTGANYGYTF. CDR3 coding DNA: TGTGCCAGCAGCTTAGGTACAGGGGCCAACTATGGCTACACCTTC. Using reference TRBV7-9 and TRBJ1-2 for the parts outside the CDR3, the full variable domain is DTGVSQNPRHKITKRGQNVTFRCDPISEHNRLYWYRQTLGQGPEFLTYFQNEAQLEKSRLLSDRFSAERPKGSFSTLEIQRTEQGDSAMYLCASSLGTGANYGYTFGSGTRLTVV.